This T cell receptor beta chain derives from a study of early T cells in non-severe SARS-CoV-2 infection. Each CDR3 protein gets one entry after TCRdb re-called the 5' RACE reads with MiXCR. The sample has 98,000 or so distinct CDR3 sequences, approximately 10% seen once. The CDR3 is 12 residues long. V shed 5 bases and J shed 7 bases, with 12 bases lying between them. The germline CDR1 and CDR2 sequences are GTSNPN and SVGIG (reference sequence). The receptor was derived from an adult who was a healthcare worker with PCR-confirmed SARS-CoV-2 infection or an uninfected control (not recorded which). This chain joins TRBV30 and TRBJ1-5; tentative D call: TRBD1 (5 bases). Material: whole blood. The CDR3 loop reads CAWDGGGQPQHF. CDR3 bases: TGTGCCTGGGACGGCGGGGGACAGCCCCAGCATTTT.